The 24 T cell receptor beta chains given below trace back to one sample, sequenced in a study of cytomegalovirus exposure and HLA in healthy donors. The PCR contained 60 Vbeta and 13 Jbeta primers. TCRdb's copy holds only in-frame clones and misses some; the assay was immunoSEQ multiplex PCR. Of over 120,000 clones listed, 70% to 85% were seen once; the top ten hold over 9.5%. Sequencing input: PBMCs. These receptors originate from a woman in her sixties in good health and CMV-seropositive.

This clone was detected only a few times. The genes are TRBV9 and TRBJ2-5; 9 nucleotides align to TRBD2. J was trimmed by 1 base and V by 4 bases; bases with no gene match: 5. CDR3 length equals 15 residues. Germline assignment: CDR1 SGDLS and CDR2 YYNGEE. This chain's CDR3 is CASSLASGTQETQYF. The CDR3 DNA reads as TGTGCCAGCAGCCTGGCTAGCGGGACCCAAGAGACCCAGTACTTC.

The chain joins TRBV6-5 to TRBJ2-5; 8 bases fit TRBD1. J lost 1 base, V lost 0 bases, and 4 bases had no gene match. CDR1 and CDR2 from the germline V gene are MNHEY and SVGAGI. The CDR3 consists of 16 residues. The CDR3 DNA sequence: TGTGCCAGCAGTTACTCGATAGGACAGGGCCAAGAGACCCAGTACTTC. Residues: CASSYSIGQGQETQYF.

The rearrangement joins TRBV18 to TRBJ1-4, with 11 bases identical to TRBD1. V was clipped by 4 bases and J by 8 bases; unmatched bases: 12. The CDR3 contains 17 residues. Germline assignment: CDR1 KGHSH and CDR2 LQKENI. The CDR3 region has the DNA TGTGCCAGCTCACACCTAAGCGGACAGGGGGCGCGCGAAAAACTGTTTTTT. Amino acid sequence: CASSHLSGQGAREKLFF.

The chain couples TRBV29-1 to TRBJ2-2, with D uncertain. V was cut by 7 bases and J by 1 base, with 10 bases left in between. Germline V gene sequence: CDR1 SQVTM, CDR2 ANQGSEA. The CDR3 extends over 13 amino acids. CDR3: CSAHSGNTGELFF. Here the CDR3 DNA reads TGCAGCGCCCATTCCGGGAACACCGGGGAGCTGTTTTTT.

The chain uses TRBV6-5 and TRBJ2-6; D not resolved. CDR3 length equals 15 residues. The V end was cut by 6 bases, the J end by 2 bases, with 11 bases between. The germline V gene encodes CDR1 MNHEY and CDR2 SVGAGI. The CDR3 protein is CASRASFPGANVLTF. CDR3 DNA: TGTGCCAGCAGGGCAAGTTTTCCTGGGGCCAACGTCCTGACTTTC.

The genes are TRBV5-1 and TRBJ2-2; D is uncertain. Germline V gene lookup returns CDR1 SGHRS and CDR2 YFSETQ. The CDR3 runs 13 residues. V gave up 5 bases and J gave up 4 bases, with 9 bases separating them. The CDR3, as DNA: TGCGCCAGCAGGGTCACGAGCACCGGGGAGCTGTTTTTT. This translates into CASRVTSTGELFF.

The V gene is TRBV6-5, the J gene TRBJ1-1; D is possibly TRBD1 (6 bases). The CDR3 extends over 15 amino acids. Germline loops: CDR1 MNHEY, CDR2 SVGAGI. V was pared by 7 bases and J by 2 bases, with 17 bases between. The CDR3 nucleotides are TGTGCCAGCAACACCTTCGTACAGGGTAACACTGAAGCTTTCTTT. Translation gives CASNTFVQGNTEAFF.

In DNA, the CDR3 is TGTGCCAGCAGCAACGGGGAGACCCAGTACTTC. It is translated as CASSNGETQYF. This rearrangement joins TRBV11-3 to TRBJ2-5, with unresolved D. The V and J ends lost 5 bases and 5 bases respectively, with 6 bases between them. The CDR3 has 11 amino acids. Germline CDR1 reads SGHNT; CDR2 reads YENEEA. Full variable domain (remainder filled in from reference TRBV11-3 and TRBJ2-5): EAGVVQSPRYKIIEKKQPVAFWCNPISGHNTLYWYLQNLGQGPELLIRYENEEAVDDSQLPKDRFSAERLKGVDSTLKIQPAELGDSAVYLCASSNGETQYFGPGTRLLVL.

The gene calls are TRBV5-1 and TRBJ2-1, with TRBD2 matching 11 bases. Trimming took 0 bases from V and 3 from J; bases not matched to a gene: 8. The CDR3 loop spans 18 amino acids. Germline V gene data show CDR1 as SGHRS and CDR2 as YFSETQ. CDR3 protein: CASSLVLAGGRGYNEQFF. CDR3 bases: TGCGCCAGCAGCTTGGTGCTAGCGGGAGGAAGAGGCTACAATGAGCAGTTCTTC.

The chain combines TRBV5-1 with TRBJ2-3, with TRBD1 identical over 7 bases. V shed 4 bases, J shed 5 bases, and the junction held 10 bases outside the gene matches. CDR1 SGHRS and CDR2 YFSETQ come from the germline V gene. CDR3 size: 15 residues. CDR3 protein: CASSPSDRAGDTQYF. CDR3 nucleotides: TGCGCCAGCAGCCCCTCCGACAGGGCTGGAGATACGCAGTATTTT.

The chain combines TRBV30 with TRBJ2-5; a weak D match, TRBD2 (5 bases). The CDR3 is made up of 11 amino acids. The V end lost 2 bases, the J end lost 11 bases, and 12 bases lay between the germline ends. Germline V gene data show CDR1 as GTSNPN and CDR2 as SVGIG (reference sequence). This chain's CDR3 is CAWSFLGEQYF. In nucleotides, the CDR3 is TGTGCCTGGAGTTTTTTGGGAGAGCAGTACTTC.

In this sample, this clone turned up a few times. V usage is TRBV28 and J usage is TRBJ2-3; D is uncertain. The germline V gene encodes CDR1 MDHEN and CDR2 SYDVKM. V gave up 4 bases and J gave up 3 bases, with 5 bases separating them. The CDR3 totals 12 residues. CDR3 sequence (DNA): TGTGCCAGCAGTTCCCATACAGATACGCAGTATTTT. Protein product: CASSSHTDTQYF.

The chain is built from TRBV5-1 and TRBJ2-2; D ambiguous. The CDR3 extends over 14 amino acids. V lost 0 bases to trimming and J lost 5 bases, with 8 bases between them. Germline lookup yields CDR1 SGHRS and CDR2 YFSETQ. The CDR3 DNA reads TGCGCCAGCAGCTTGGCCAGCGAGACCGGGGAGCTGTTTTTT. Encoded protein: CASSLASETGELFF.

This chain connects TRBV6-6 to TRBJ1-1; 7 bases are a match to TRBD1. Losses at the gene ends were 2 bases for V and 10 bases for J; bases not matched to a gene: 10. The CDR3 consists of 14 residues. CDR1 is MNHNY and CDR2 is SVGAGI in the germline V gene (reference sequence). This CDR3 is CASSYEQGIVGAFF. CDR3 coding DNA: TGTGCCAGCAGTTACGAACAGGGGATAGTTGGAGCTTTCTTT.

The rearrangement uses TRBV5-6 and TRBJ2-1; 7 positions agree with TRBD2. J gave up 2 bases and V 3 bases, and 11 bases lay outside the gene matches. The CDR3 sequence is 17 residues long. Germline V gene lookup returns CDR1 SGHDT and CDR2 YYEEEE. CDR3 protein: CASSSAGRAGAYNEQFF. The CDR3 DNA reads TGTGCCAGCAGCTCGGCCGGGCGGGCGGGAGCCTACAATGAGCAGTTCTTC.

In DNA, the CDR3 is TGCGCCAGCAGCCAAGATTGCGGCGAGCAGTTCTTC. This translates into CASSQDCGEQFF. This rearrangement joins TRBV4-3 to TRBJ2-1; D is unclear. The CDR3 runs to 12 residues. Germline-derived CDR1 and CDR2 are LGHNA and YSLEER. Between the trimmed V and J ends, which lost 0 bases and 10 bases, there was a span of 7 bases.

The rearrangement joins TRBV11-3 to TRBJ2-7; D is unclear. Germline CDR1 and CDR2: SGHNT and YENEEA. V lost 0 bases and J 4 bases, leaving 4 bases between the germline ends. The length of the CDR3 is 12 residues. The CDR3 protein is CASSLETYEQYF. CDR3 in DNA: TGTGCCAGCAGCTTAGAGACTTACGAGCAGTACTTC. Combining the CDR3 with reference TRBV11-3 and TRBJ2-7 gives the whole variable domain EAGVVQSPRYKIIEKKQPVAFWCNPISGHNTLYWYLQNLGQGPELLIRYENEEAVDDSQLPKDRFSAERLKGVDSTLKIQPAELGDSAVYLCASSLETYEQYFGPGTRLTVT.

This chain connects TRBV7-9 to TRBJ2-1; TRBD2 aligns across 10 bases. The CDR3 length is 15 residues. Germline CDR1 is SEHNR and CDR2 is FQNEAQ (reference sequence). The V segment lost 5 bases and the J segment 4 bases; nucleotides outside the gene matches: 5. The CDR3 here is CASSAGTSAYNEQFF. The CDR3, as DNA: TGTGCCAGCAGCGCCGGGACTAGCGCATACAATGAGCAGTTCTTC.

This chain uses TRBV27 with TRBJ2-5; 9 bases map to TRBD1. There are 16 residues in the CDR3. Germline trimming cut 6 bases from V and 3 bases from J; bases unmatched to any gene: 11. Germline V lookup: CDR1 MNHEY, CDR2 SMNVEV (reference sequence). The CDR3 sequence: CASSSHGQGWEETQYF. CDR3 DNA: TGTGCCAGCAGCTCGCACGGACAGGGGTGGGAAGAGACCCAGTACTTC.

Written as DNA, the CDR3 is TGTGCCAGCAGCAGGAACCCGGGACTAGGTTTTGATACGCAGTATTTT. Its protein product is CASSRNPGLGFDTQYF. The chain links TRBV5-4 to TRBJ2-3, with TRBD2 matching 8 bases. CDR1 and CDR2 (germline): SGHNT, YYREEE (reference sequence). J lost 6 bases, V lost 4 bases, and 13 bases had no gene match. The CDR3 runs to 16 residues.

CDR3 protein: CASSEDRVYEQYF. The CDR3 DNA reads as TGTGCCAGCAGTGAGGACAGGGTCTACGAGCAGTACTTC. This chain connects TRBV2 to TRBJ2-7, with 8 bases fitting TRBD1. The V gene's germline CDR1 is SNHLY and CDR2 FYNNEI. The CDR3 consists of 13 residues. Unmatched junction bases numbered 1, after V lost 3 bases and J lost 3 bases.

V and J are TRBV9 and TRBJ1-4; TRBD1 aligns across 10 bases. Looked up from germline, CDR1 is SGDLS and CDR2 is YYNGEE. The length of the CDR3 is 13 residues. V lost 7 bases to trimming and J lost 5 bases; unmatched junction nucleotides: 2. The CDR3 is CASQGQGNEKLFF. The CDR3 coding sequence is TGTGCCAGCCAGGGACAGGGGAATGAAAAACTGTTTTTT.

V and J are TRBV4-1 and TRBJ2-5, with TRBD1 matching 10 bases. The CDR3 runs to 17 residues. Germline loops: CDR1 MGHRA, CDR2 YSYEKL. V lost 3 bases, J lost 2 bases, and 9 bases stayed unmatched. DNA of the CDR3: TGCGCCAGCAGCCAGAGCCCCGGGACAGGGGCGCAAGAGACCCAGTACTTC. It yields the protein CASSQSPGTGAQETQYF.

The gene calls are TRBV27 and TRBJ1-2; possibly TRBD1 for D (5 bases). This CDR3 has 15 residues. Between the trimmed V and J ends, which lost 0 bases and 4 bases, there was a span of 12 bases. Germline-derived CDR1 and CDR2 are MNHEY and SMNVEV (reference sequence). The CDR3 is CASSLSSGGVYGYTF. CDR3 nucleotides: TGTGCCAGCAGTTTATCTTCCGGGGGGGTCTATGGCTACACCTTC.